This TCR beta chain stems from a study of blood T cell repertoires in COVID-19. V lost 3 bases, J lost 0 bases, and 6 bases lay in between. The germline gives CDR1 MNHNS, CDR2 SASEGT. The CDR3 is 15 residues long. This clone was recorded once. Per the study methods: The authors estimated nucleated cell counts from reference gene primer amplification. Sequencing used immunoSEQ multiplex PCR; TCRdb keeps in-frame clones, though not all of them. V, J and clone size were drawn from that table, and D and trimming were deduced from the DNA. The table shows about 29,000 clones, with roughly 80% occurring only once.

The specimen was peripheral blood. The sequence derives from a man older than 75 with active COVID-19. The V gene is TRBV6-1, the J gene TRBJ1-6; no clear D gene. The CDR3 here is CASSEGSSYNSPLHF. In nucleotides, the CDR3 is TGTGCCAGCAGTGAGGGGAGCTCCTATAATTCACCCCTCCACTTT.